These T cell receptor beta chains were read from a single sample in a study of CD8+ T cells in alopecia areata. The protocol was immunoSEQ multiplex PCR, while the TCRdb copy is restricted to in-frame clones and leaves out a portion. The sample lists 180,000 or so clones, 67% occurring once. The starting material was CD8+ T cells sorted from blood, obtained at week 0. Receptors originate from a human donor with alopecia areata. Both conserved end residues are part of each CDR3. The order of the fields is D gene, V gene, clone size, J gene, CDR3 protein, CDR3 DNA. The D gene is left open where the match is weak. Size values are once, few and many counts, or a class for expanded clones, and some rows have none.

d_gene: NA; v_gene: TRBV30; abundance: NA; j_gene: TRBJ1-1; CDR3aa: CAWYKRQGRTEAFF; CDR3nt: TGTGCCTGGTATAAGCGTCAGGGGCGGACTGAAGCTTTCTTT
d_gene: NA; v_gene: TRBV29-1; abundance: NA; j_gene: TRBJ2-7; CDR3aa: CSVITGRYEQYF; CDR3nt: TGCAGCGTTATAACCGGGAGATACGAGCAGTACTTC
d_gene: TRBD1; v_gene: TRBV4-1; abundance: few; j_gene: TRBJ1-6; CDR3aa: CASSHEDRASSYNSPLHF; CDR3nt: TGCGCCAGCAGCCATGAGGACAGGGCAAGCTCCTATAATTCACCCCTCCACTTT
d_gene: NA; v_gene: TRBV7-9; abundance: NA; j_gene: TRBJ2-7; CDR3aa: CASSGDTTLEQYF; CDR3nt: TGTGCCAGCAGCGGGGACACCACTCTCGAGCAGTACTTC
d_gene: TRBD1; v_gene: TRBV5-1; abundance: few; j_gene: TRBJ2-3; CDR3aa: CASSLKGTGWPDTQYF; CDR3nt: TGCGCCAGCAGCTTGAAGGGGACAGGGTGGCCAGATACGCAGTATTTT
d_gene: NA; v_gene: TRBV5-6; abundance: NA; j_gene: TRBJ2-5; CDR3aa: CASSLALGKHQETQYF; CDR3nt: TGTGCCAGCAGCTTGGCCCTGGGAAAACACCAAGAGACCCAGTACTTC
d_gene: NA; v_gene: TRBV7-6; abundance: NA; j_gene: TRBJ1-5; CDR3aa: CASSLSQGADQPQHF; CDR3nt: TGTGCCAGCAGCTTATCCCAGGGTGCGGATCAGCCCCAGCATTTT
d_gene: NA; v_gene: TRBV7-9; abundance: NA; j_gene: TRBJ2-3; CDR3aa: CASSLETDTQYF; CDR3nt: TGTGCCAGCAGCCTGGAAACAGATACGCAGTATTTT
d_gene: TRBD1; v_gene: TRBV13; abundance: NA; j_gene: TRBJ2-7; CDR3aa: CASSLGGTGSYEQYF; CDR3nt: TGTGCCAGCAGCTTAGGTGGGACAGGGTCCTACGAGCAGTACTTC
d_gene: TRBD1; v_gene: TRBV9; abundance: NA; j_gene: TRBJ1-6; CDR3aa: CASSVGGGGGDSPLHF; CDR3nt: TGTGCCAGCAGCGTAGGGGGCGGAGGGGGCGATTCACCCCTCCACTTT
d_gene: NA; v_gene: TRBV29-1; abundance: NA; j_gene: TRBJ1-2; CDR3aa: CSVEGDSYYGYTF; CDR3nt: TGCAGCGTTGAAGGAGACAGCTACTATGGCTACACCTTC
d_gene: TRBD1; v_gene: TRBV11-2; abundance: NA; j_gene: TRBJ1-5; CDR3aa: CASRGGTGGNQPQHF; CDR3nt: TGTGCCAGCAGAGGGGGGACAGGGGGCAATCAGCCCCAGCATTTT
d_gene: NA; v_gene: TRBV11-2; abundance: NA; j_gene: TRBJ1-1; CDR3aa: CASSLARANTEAFF; CDR3nt: TGTGCCAGCAGCTTAGCCAGGGCTAACACTGAAGCTTTCTTT
d_gene: NA; v_gene: TRBV2; abundance: NA; j_gene: TRBJ2-6; CDR3aa: CASRLAPGPGPPGANVLTF; CDR3nt: TGTGCCAGCAGGCTAGCCCCAGGCCCCGGCCCCCCTGGGGCCAACGTCCTGACTTTC
d_gene: NA; v_gene: TRBV5-1; abundance: NA; j_gene: TRBJ2-3; CDR3aa: CASSLAGTSTDTQYF; CDR3nt: TGCGCCAGCAGCTTGGCCGGGACGTCCACAGATACGCAGTATTTT
d_gene: TRBD1; v_gene: TRBV6-5; abundance: few; j_gene: TRBJ2-5; CDR3aa: CASSRGQGARTQYF; CDR3nt: TGTGCCAGCAGTAGGGGACAGGGGGCGCGGACCCAGTACTTC
d_gene: TRBD2; v_gene: TRBV7-9; abundance: NA; j_gene: TRBJ2-1; CDR3aa: CASSLLRGGNNEQFF; CDR3nt: TGTGCCAGCAGCTTACTTCGCGGGGGGAATAATGAGCAGTTCTTC
d_gene: NA; v_gene: TRBV5-6; abundance: NA; j_gene: TRBJ2-5; CDR3aa: CASSLGQETQYF; CDR3nt: TGTGCCAGCAGCTTGGGACAAGAGACCCAGTACTTC
d_gene: NA; v_gene: TRBV13; abundance: NA; j_gene: TRBJ2-7; CDR3aa: CASSWSSYEQYF; CDR3nt: TGTGCCAGCAGCTGGTCCTCCTACGAGCAGTACTTC
d_gene: TRBD1; v_gene: TRBV9; abundance: NA; j_gene: TRBJ1-2; CDR3aa: CASSGDSSNYGYTF; CDR3nt: TGTGCCAGCAGCGGGGACAGCTCTAACTATGGCTACACCTTC
d_gene: TRBD1; v_gene: TRBV7-9; abundance: medium-sized; j_gene: TRBJ2-5; CDR3aa: CASSTQRTGNQETQYF; CDR3nt: TGTGCCAGCAGCACTCAAAGGACAGGGAACCAAGAGACCCAGTACTTC
d_gene: NA; v_gene: TRBV4-1; abundance: NA; j_gene: TRBJ1-1; CDR3aa: CASSQGLGQGNTEAFF; CDR3nt: TGCGCCAGCAGCCAAGGGTTAGGGCAGGGCAACACTGAAGCTTTCTTT
d_gene: NA; v_gene: TRBV27; abundance: NA; j_gene: TRBJ1-2; CDR3aa: CASGRGFSGYTF; CDR3nt: TGTGCCAGCGGGAGGGGTTTCAGTGGCTACACCTTC
d_gene: NA; v_gene: TRBV9; abundance: NA; j_gene: TRBJ2-5; CDR3aa: CASTTSQGGSETQYF; CDR3nt: TGTGCCAGCACCACATCACAGGGAGGTTCGGAGACCCAGTACTTC
d_gene: TRBD2; v_gene: TRBV5-1; abundance: few; j_gene: TRBJ2-1; CDR3aa: CASSLGLAGNNEQFF; CDR3nt: TGCGCCAGCAGCTTAGGACTAGCGGGTAACAATGAGCAGTTCTTC
d_gene: TRBD2; v_gene: TRBV9; abundance: NA; j_gene: TRBJ2-7; CDR3aa: CASSVGAGTYEQYF; CDR3nt: TGTGCCAGCAGCGTAGGAGCGGGGACCTACGAGCAGTACTTC
d_gene: NA; v_gene: TRBV23-1; abundance: NA; j_gene: TRBJ2-6; CDR3aa: CASSQSFRPGANVLTF; CDR3nt: TGCGCCAGCAGTCAATCTTTCCGACCTGGGGCCAACGTCCTGACTTTC
d_gene: NA; v_gene: TRBV2; abundance: NA; j_gene: TRBJ2-7; CDR3aa: CASSMRASYEQYF; CDR3nt: TGTGCCAGCAGTATGAGGGCTAGCTACGAGCAGTACTTC
d_gene: NA; v_gene: TRBV15; abundance: NA; j_gene: TRBJ2-7; CDR3aa: CATSRNRHSSYEQYF; CDR3nt: TGTGCCACCAGCAGAAATCGACACAGCTCCTACGAGCAGTACTTC
d_gene: TRBD1; v_gene: TRBV19; abundance: few; j_gene: TRBJ1-5; CDR3aa: CASSIVQGARPQHF; CDR3nt: TGTGCCAGTAGTATAGTACAGGGGGCGCGGCCCCAGCATTTT
d_gene: NA; v_gene: TRBV5-1; abundance: NA; j_gene: TRBJ1-6; CDR3aa: CASSFWGEDSPLHF; CDR3nt: TGCGCCAGCAGCTTTTGGGGCGAAGATTCACCCCTCCACTTT
d_gene: NA; v_gene: TRBV27; abundance: NA; j_gene: TRBJ1-1; CDR3aa: CASRLVGGDTEAFF; CDR3nt: TGTGCCAGCCGACTGGTTGGGGGGGACACTGAAGCTTTCTTT
d_gene: NA; v_gene: TRBV27; abundance: NA; j_gene: TRBJ2-7; CDR3aa: CASSPGRDYEQYF; CDR3nt: TGTGCCAGCTCACCAGGAAGGGACTACGAGCAGTACTTC
d_gene: NA; v_gene: TRBV27; abundance: once; j_gene: TRBJ2-3; CDR3aa: CASSPTVGDTQYF; CDR3nt: TGTGCCAGCAGCCCCACCGTGGGGGATACGCAGTATTTT